A selection of T cell receptor beta chains follows, all from one sample in a study of blood T cells in healthy people across ages. TCRdb called the 5' RACE reads again in MiXCR, with one record for every CDR3 protein. The repertoire has roughly 800,000 distinct CDR3 sequences, 58% of them found once; the top ten carry 20% to 25%. The sequenced material came from blood. The receptors were sampled from a man under 40 in good health. The conserved cysteine and the conserved F or W are not part of the CDR3 here. Fields, in order: J gene, V gene, D gene, CDR3 protein. D genes are given only for firm matches.

TRBJ2-6	TRBV29-1	-	SVSTSGANVLT
TRBJ2-1	TRBV12-3/TRBV12-4	TRBD2	ASSPPSGIYNEQF
TRBJ2-5	TRBV24-1	-	ATRRQLQETQY
TRBJ1-6	TRBV6-1	TRBD1	ASSARQGTAVQSPLH
TRBJ2-2	TRBV4-2	TRBD2	ASSQELAGGFTGELF
TRBJ1-1	TRBV12-3/TRBV12-4	-	ASRKTELNTEAF
TRBJ2-3	TRBV6-2/TRBV6-3	TRBD2	ASRKPGLELTDTQY
TRBJ2-7	TRBV28	TRBD2	ASSSGGSRYEQY
TRBJ2-5	TRBV12-3/TRBV12-4	TRBD1	ASLRSAGGLETQY
TRBJ2-1	TRBV12-3/TRBV12-4	-	ASSSRAGNLCNEQF
TRBJ2-7	TRBV29-1	TRBD1	SVEVGGATYEQY
TRBJ2-1	TRBV28	TRBD2	ASGGGGRSGYNEQF
TRBJ2-5	TRBV29-1	TRBD2	SAGTSGGLETQY
TRBJ2-5	TRBV2	TRBD2	ASSGKLAGETQY
TRBJ2-6	TRBV6-5	-	ASSYSEGSGANVLT
TRBJ1-5	TRBV7-2	TRBD1	ASSLQGANQPQH
TRBJ1-5	TRBV20-1	TRBD1	SARSSRTGNGQPQH
-	TRBV7-9	TRBD2	ASSFPKASGNYEQY
TRBJ1-5	TRBV7-2	-	ASSLASNQPQH
TRBJ2-1	TRBV6-2/TRBV6-3	-	ASRDRATEQF
TRBJ1-5	TRBV20-1	-	SATMALSNQPQH
-	TRBV28	TRBD1	ASSTPGTGNHEQY
TRBJ2-1	TRBV20-1	TRBD2	SARDLPAGAAREQF
TRBJ2-7	TRBV7-2	TRBD2	ASSSAGGPLEQY
TRBJ1-2	TRBV10-3	-	AVMRESYGYT
TRBJ2-5	TRBV18	TRBD2	ASSTGLAGKETQY
TRBJ2-3	TRBV13	-	ASSLVPSASTDTQY
TRBJ2-7	TRBV5-8	TRBD1	ASSSGTVFYEQY
TRBJ1-6	TRBV28	-	ASSSETRFGSYNSPLH
-	TRBV20-1	-	SARDIRPYNEQY
-	TRBV7-2	-	ASSTQVGVAEETQY
TRBJ2-1	TRBV6-5	-	ASSYSEGPGNEQF
-	TRBV11-2	TRBD1	ASSLQQGLGYEQY
TRBJ1-4	TRBV6-5	-	ASSSFRPYFPPTNEKLF
TRBJ2-3	TRBV12-3/TRBV12-4	-	ASSPRREGYQY
TRBJ1-2	TRBV6-5	-	ASSFTGTEGYT
-	TRBV28	-	AIGGAGSSYEQY
TRBJ1-1	TRBV29-1	-	SVLYNQAPNTEAF
TRBJ2-1	TRBV7-2	TRBD2	ASSLMPSGGDNEQF
TRBJ2-7	TRBV4-1	TRBD1	AGSQGQGSYEQY
TRBJ2-1	TRBV20-1	-	SASGEAKDEQF
TRBJ2-2	TRBV18	TRBD2	ASSPMSGGTTGELF
TRBJ2-7	TRBV5-1	-	ASSLAPLSSAEQY
TRBJ1-2	TRBV7-9	-	ASSPTFGYT
TRBJ1-2	TRBV5-1	-	ASSLDLGGDYT
TRBJ1-2	TRBV20-1	TRBD1	SARDLRTGVGGYT